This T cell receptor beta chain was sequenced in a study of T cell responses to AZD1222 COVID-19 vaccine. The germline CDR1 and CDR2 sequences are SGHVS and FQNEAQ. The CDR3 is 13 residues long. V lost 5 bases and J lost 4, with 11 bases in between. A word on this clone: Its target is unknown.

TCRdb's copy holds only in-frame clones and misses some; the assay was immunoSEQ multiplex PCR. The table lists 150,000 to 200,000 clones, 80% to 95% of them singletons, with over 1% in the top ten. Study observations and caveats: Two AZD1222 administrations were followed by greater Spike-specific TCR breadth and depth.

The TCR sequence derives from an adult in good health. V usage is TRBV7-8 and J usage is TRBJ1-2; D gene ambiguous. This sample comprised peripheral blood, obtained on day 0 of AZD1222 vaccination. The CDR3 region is CASSPGVGYGYTF. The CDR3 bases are TGTGCCAGCAGCCCCGGGGTAGGCTATGGCTACACCTTC.